What follows are 10 T cell receptor beta chains derived from one specimen sequenced in a study of blood T cell repertoires in COVID-19. Sequencing used immunoSEQ multiplex PCR; TCRdb keeps in-frame clones, though not all of them. Counted here are 90,000 or so clones, about 85% occurring once; the ten biggest clones make up nearly 25%. Sequencing was performed on peripheral blood. The receptors originated from a man older than 75 with active or convalescent COVID-19.

The CDR3 loop is CASSQPGFGYTF. The CDR3 DNA sequence: TGTGCCAGCAGCCAACCAGGGTTTGGCTACACCTTC. The rearrangement uses TRBV14 and TRBJ1-2; a weak D match, TRBD1 (5 bases). Trimming removed 2 bases at V and 7 bases at J, with 8 bases between. Germline CDR1 is SGHDN and CDR2 is FVKESK. CDR3 length: 12 residues.

This chain connects TRBV6-5 to TRBJ1-1; possible D gene TRBD1, 6 bases. Looked up from germline, CDR1 is MNHEY and CDR2 is SVGAGI. The CDR3 consists of 12 residues. The germline V and J ends were trimmed by 5 bases and 12 bases, with 16 bases remaining between them. This chain's CDR3 is CASSRTGLLTFF. The DNA of the CDR3 is TGTGCCAGCAGTCGTACAGGGTTACTAACTTTCTTT.

The chain couples TRBV6-5 to TRBJ2-1; possibly TRBD1 for D (6 bases). Germline V gene data show CDR1 as MNHEY and CDR2 as SVGAGI. The CDR3 spans 16 residues. The germline V and J ends were trimmed by 2 bases and 5 bases, with 16 bases remaining between them. The CDR3 bases are TGTGCCAGCAGTTACGATGTCGGGACACCCGACAATGAGCAGTTCTTC. It yields the protein CASSYDVGTPDNEQFF.

V is TRBV5-4 and J is TRBJ2-5; D remains ambiguous. Deletions cut 0 bases from V and 4 bases from J, with 4 bases between. CDR3 length: 12 residues. Germline V gene lookup returns CDR1 SGHNT and CDR2 YYREEE (reference sequence). CDR3 nucleotide sequence: TGTGCCAGCAGCTTGGCCGGAGAGACCCAGTACTTC. It yields the protein CASSLAGETQYF.

The gene calls are TRBV6-5 and TRBJ2-2; D perhaps matches TRBD1 (5 bases). Trimming removed 5 bases from V and 5 bases from J, with 9 bases in between. The germline CDR1 and CDR2 sequences are MNHEY and SVGAGI. There are 13 residues in the CDR3. The CDR3 reads CASSRTSTGELFF. The CDR3 DNA follows: TGTGCCAGCAGTCGGACAAGTACCGGGGAGCTGTTTTTT.

This clone was counted a single time. This chain joins TRBV5-6 and TRBJ1-2; tentative D call: TRBD1 (6 bases). Germline lookup yields CDR1 SGHDT and CDR2 YYEEEE. The CDR3 is 13 residues long. The V and J ends lost 4 bases and 5 bases respectively, with 12 bases between them. The CDR3 DNA sequence: TGTGCCAGCAGCCGGGACACGTTATATGGCTACACCTTC. This encodes CASSRDTLYGYTF.

This chain uses TRBV11-3 with TRBJ1-1; unclear D gene. This CDR3 spans 13 amino acids. Germline V gene data show CDR1 as SGHNT and CDR2 as YENEEA. V was shortened by 1 base and J by 1 base, with 4 bases between the two germline ends. This chain's CDR3 is CASSLAPNTEAFF. In DNA, the CDR3 is TGTGCCAGCAGCTTAGCTCCGAACACTGAAGCTTTCTTT.

V is TRBV5-1 and J is TRBJ2-3; possibly TRBD1 for D (6 bases). The ends were cut back, 0 bases at V and 1 base at J, with 12 bases in the middle. CDR1 is SGHRS and CDR2 is YFSETQ in the germline V gene. CDR3 size: 16 residues. The CDR3 sequence: CASSLAGQGRTDTQYF. DNA of the CDR3: TGCGCCAGCAGCTTGGCAGGTCAGGGGCGCACAGATACGCAGTATTTT.

The V call is TRBV19, the J call TRBJ2-3; TRBD2 matches 8 bases. Germline lookup yields CDR1 LNHDA and CDR2 SQIVND (reference sequence). CDR3 length equals 13 residues. Germline trimming cut 8 bases from V and 1 base from J; bases unmatched to any gene: 2. The CDR3 sequence is CASGSGGTDTQYF. CDR3 bases: TGTGCCAGTGGTAGCGGGGGCACAGATACGCAGTATTTT.

This clone was seen a single time. This sequence joins TRBV7-8 and TRBJ2-7; TRBD1 matches 7 bases. Per germline, CDR1 SGHVS and CDR2 FQNEAQ. Trimming took 6 bases from V and 3 from J; bases not matched to a gene: 8. There are 14 residues in the CDR3. CDR3 nucleotide sequence: TGTGCCAGCAGAAGAGGGACAGACAGCTACGAGCAGTACTTC. This translates into CASRRGTDSYEQYF. The full variable domain, with the rest looked up from reference TRBV7-8 and TRBJ2-7, is GAGVSQSPRYKVAKRGQDVALRCDPISGHVSLFWYQQALGQGPEFLTYFQNEAQLDKSGLPSDRFFAERPEGSVSTLKIQRTQQEDSAVYLCASRRGTDSYEQYFGPGTRLTVT.